The clone carrying this T cell receptor beta chain appeared a single time. These data originate in a study of blood T cell repertoires in COVID-19. As for the study in general: Sources were T cells, B-cell-depleted T cells, or PBMCs; the material itself was cDNA or gDNA.

V trimming: 5 bases; J trimming: 0 bases; junction bases outside the gene matches: 7. The length of the CDR3 is 15 residues. Germline V gene sequence: CDR1 SGDLS, CDR2 YYNGEE. Some clones are missing from TCRdb's copy, which holds only in-frame ones; the method was immunoSEQ multiplex PCR. The sample lists fewer than 350,000 clones, around nine tenths occurring once. The source is a man aged 35-49 years with active or convalescent COVID-19. This chain joins TRBV9 and TRBJ1-1, with TRBD1 matching 7 bases. What was sequenced was peripheral blood. The CDR3 loop reads CASSYQGGLNTEAFF. For the CDR3, the DNA is TGTGCCAGCAGTTACCAAGGGGGCCTGAACACTGAAGCTTTCTTT.